The 25 T cell receptor beta chains listed next were all sequenced from one sample in a study of breast tumors, draining lymph nodes, adjacent tissues. TCRdb fed the multiplex PCR reads into MiXCR, producing one record per CDR3 protein. Among about 230,000 distinct CDR3 sequences listed, approximately 31% were seen once. Axillary draining lymph nodes of breast cancer patients supplied the node samples. Sequencing was performed on axillary lymph node tissue. Receptor source: a female donor with breast cancer. Some clones in this sample may be carry-over from other donors' samples.

This chain links TRBV5-5 with TRBJ2-4; TRBD2 matches at 8 bases. Germline values: CDR1 SGHKS, CDR2 YYEKEE (reference sequence). The ends lost 6 bases at V and 3 bases at J; junction bases unmatched: 11. The CDR3 is 16 residues long. CDR3 loop: CASTLAGGYSKNIQYF. The CDR3 DNA sequence: TGTGCCAGCACTCTGGCGGGGGGTTATAGCAAAAACATTCAGTACTTC.

The table lists this clonotype with many counts. The genes are TRBV6-4 and TRBJ2-6, with unresolved D. The CDR3 consists of 13 residues. Trimming took 3 bases from V and 3 from J, leaving 3 bases between them. Germline assignment: CDR1 MRHNA and CDR2 SNTAGT. The CDR3 loop is CASSDGGANVLTF. DNA for the CDR3: TGTGCCAGCAGTGATGGTGGGGCCAACGTCCTGACTTTC.

A word on this clonotype: A much bigger clone sits one base away, suggesting this may be a read error. The V call is TRBV25-1, the J call TRBJ2-1; TRBD2 is a possible D gene (5 bases). CDR3 length equals 15 residues. CDR1 is MGHDK, CDR2 SYGVNS, per germline. In nucleotides, the CDR3 is TGTGCCAGCAGTGGAAGTTCGGGGAGTTACAATGAGCGGTTCTTC. Its protein product is CASSGSSGSYNERFF. The full variable domain, in which reference TRBV25-1 and TRBJ2-1 provide the parts outside the CDR3, is EADIYQTPRYLVIGTGKKITLECSQTMGHDKMYWYQQDPGMELHLIHYSYGVNSTEKGDLSSESTVSRIRTEHFPLTLESARPSHTSQYLCASSGSSGSYNERFFGPGTRLTVL.

The sample holds one count of this clonotype. This chain connects TRBV20-1 to TRBJ1-2, with 7 bases aligning to TRBD1. J gave up 7 bases and V 5 bases, and 13 bases lay outside the gene matches. The CDR3 has 14 amino acids. Germline CDR1 reads DFQATT; CDR2 reads SNEGSKA (reference sequence). CDR3 in amino acids: CSAQGGGPRGGYTF. The CDR3 DNA is TGCAGTGCTCAGGGGGGGGGCCCAAGGGGTGGCTACACCTTC.

As to this clonotype: Sequence at one end of the junction differs from germline and may be a read error. V usage is TRBV6-4 and J usage is TRBJ2-2; 11 bases align to TRBD2. The CDR3 runs 19 residues. The germline gives CDR1 MRHNA, CDR2 SNTAGT. CDR3 protein: CVSSTRPGLAVVNTGELFF. The CDR3 nucleotides are TGTGTCAGCAGTACCAGGCCGGGACTAGCGGTAGTTAACACCGGGGAGCTGTTTTTT.

V usage is TRBV25-1 and J usage is TRBJ1-1, with unresolved D. CDR3 length: 15 amino acids. Germline values: CDR1 MGHDK, CDR2 SYGVNS. Trimming left V 0 bases short and J 1 base short, with 9 bases between. The DNA for the CDR3 is TGTGCCAGCAGTGAATATGGCAGGACGAACACTGAAGCTTTCTTT. Amino acid sequence: CASSEYGRTNTEAFF.

For this clonotype: A much bigger clone sits one base away, suggesting this may be a read error. The chain is built from TRBV5-5 and TRBJ2-5; a weak D match, TRBD2 (6 bases). V dropped 2 bases and J dropped 5 bases, with 16 bases sitting between them. The germline V gene has CDR1 SGHKS and CDR2 YYEKEE (reference sequence). The CDR3 is 15 amino acids. For the CDR3, the DNA is TGTGCCAGCAGCTTAGCTAGCGCGGAGTGGGAGACCCAGTACTTC. This codes for CASSLASAEWETQYF.

This clonotype has ten or more counts. V gene TRBV20-1 combines with J gene TRBJ2-7; D may be TRBD1 (5 bases). The CDR3 contains 15 residues. The germline V and J ends were trimmed by 0 bases and 2 bases, with 14 bases remaining between them. CDR1 is DFQATT and CDR2 is SNEGSKA in the germline V gene (reference sequence). Here the CDR3 DNA reads TGCAGTGCTAGAGACCCCAGGACAACCCCCTACGAGCAGTACTTC. Residues: CSARDPRTTPYEQYF.

In its sample, this clonotype was seen many times. The CDR3 loop reads CASSHDRGPSEQYF. The DNA for the CDR3 is TGTGCCAGCAGCCACGACAGGGGGCCAAGCGAGCAGTACTTC. The rearrangement uses TRBV7-2 and TRBJ2-7, with 10 bases fitting TRBD1. Germline assignment: CDR1 SGHTA and CDR2 FQGNSA. The CDR3 spans 14 residues. Trimming took 5 bases from V and 6 from J; bases not matched to a gene: 7.

As concerns this clonotype: No DNA is shown, since the ends of the CDR3 on it are uncertain; the CDR3 is the one TCRdb lists. This chain connects TRBV7-2 to TRBJ2-1; the table's D call, TRBD2, was not checked against the DNA. Germline CDR1 and CDR2: SGHTA and FQGNSA. Including both end residues, the CDR3 is 22 amino acids long. This chain's CDR3 is CASSFYICSALPSGRIYNEQFF.

Details on this clonotype: The conserved final phenylalanine or tryptophan is absent from the CDR3, which likely points to a read error. The DNA is omitted, as the CDR3 cannot be located on it reliably, and the CDR3 follows TCRdb's listing. This chain links TRBV4-1 with TRBJ1-2; TRBD1 was called by the table and not checked on the DNA. Inclusive of both ends, the CDR3 amounts to 15 amino acids. Germline lookup yields CDR1 MGHRA and CDR2 YSYEKL. CDR3: CASSLGGGGTMATQS.

The chain is built from TRBV7-3 and TRBJ2-7; TRBD2 might be the D (6 bases). The CDR3 spans 15 residues. V was trimmed by 4 bases and J by 3 bases, leaving 16 bases between them. The germline CDR1 and CDR2 sequences are SGHTA and FQGTGA. The CDR3 protein is CASSSLVPGDYEQYF. The CDR3 coding sequence is TGTGCCAGCAGCTCACTTGTGCCGGGGGACTACGAGCAGTACTTC.

This clonotype was recorded many times. The chain employs TRBV28 and TRBJ1-3, with D unclear. This CDR3 spans 14 amino acids. The germline V gene has CDR1 MDHEN and CDR2 SYDVKM. Trimming stripped 6 bases from V and 1 base from J, with 10 bases between. In DNA form, the CDR3 reads TGTGCCAGCAGCCACCCTTTATCTGGAAACACCATATATTTT. Encoded protein: CASSHPLSGNTIYF.

On this clonotype itself: A clone one base away is much larger, so this may be a read error. J is TRBJ1-1 and V is TRBV2; 8 nucleotides line up with TRBD1. Germline values: CDR1 SNHLY, CDR2 FYNNEI. CDR3 length equals 10 residues. This chain's CDR3 is CATTGGVASF. CDR3 nucleotide sequence: TGTGCCACCACAGGGGGGGTAGCTTCCTTT.

The rearrangement links TRBV20-1 to TRBJ2-7, with D tentatively TRBD2 (5 bases). The germline V gene has CDR1 DFQATT and CDR2 SNEGSKA (reference sequence). The V gene lost 5 bases and the J gene lost 5 bases, with 10 bases spanning the gap. The CDR3 spans 11 residues. The CDR3 nucleotides are TGCAGTGCTGTCCGGGGTAACGAGCAGTACTTC. Protein: CSAVRGNEQYF.

This clonotype was recorded many times. The chain is built from TRBV4-1 and TRBJ2-7, with 7 bases identical to TRBD2. Germline CDR1 and CDR2: MGHRA and YSYEKL. CDR3 length equals 16 residues. V lost 1 base to trimming and J lost 1 base; unmatched junction nucleotides: 7. CDR3 residues: CASSQVYGRASYEQYF. CDR3 nucleotide sequence: TGCGCCAGCAGCCAAGTTTATGGGAGGGCTTCCTACGAGCAGTACTTC.

As regards this clonotype: A much more abundant neighbour one base away suggests this may be a read error. The chain links TRBV7-2 to TRBJ2-2, with D uncertain. This CDR3 region has 15 residues. The germline gives CDR1 SGHTA, CDR2 FQGNSA. The CDR3 nucleotides are TGTGCCGGCAGCGCGGAGCCAACTTGGACCGGGGAGCTGTTTTTT. It specifies CAGSAEPTWTGELFF.

In its sample, this clonotype was seen many times. V and J are TRBV11-3 and TRBJ1-4, with 8 bases matching TRBD1. This CDR3 is 15 amino acids long. Germline CDR1 SGHNT, CDR2 YENEEA. V shed 5 bases and J 0 bases; nucleotides not matched to a gene: 2. The DNA for the CDR3 is TGTGCCAGCAGCCCGACAGGGGCAACTAATGAAAAACTGTTTTTT. This sequence encodes CASSPTGATNEKLFF.

About this clonotype itself: One end of the junction does not line up with germline, which may come from a read error. The rearrangement joins TRBV30 to TRBJ2-6; D gene ambiguous. CDR1 is GTSNPN, CDR2 SVGIG, per germline (reference sequence). The CDR3 contains 15 residues. Here the CDR3 reads CARSEDATGTNVLTF. The CDR3 DNA is TGTGCCCGGAGTGAAGACGCAACTGGGACCAACGTCCTGACTTTC.

This clonotype was observed at least ten times. This sequence joins TRBV5-1 and TRBJ2-7; D gene unclear. Germline V lookup: CDR1 SGHRS, CDR2 YFSETQ. The ends were cut back, 7 bases at V and 2 bases at J, with 10 bases in the middle. The CDR3 sequence is 12 residues long. In nucleotides, the CDR3 is TGCGCCAGCTTTGAAGTCCCCTACGAGCAGTACTTC. This gives the protein CASFEVPYEQYF. Full variable domain (missing parts from reference TRBV5-1 and TRBJ2-7): KAGVTQTPRYLIKTRGQQVTLSCSPISGHRSVSWYQQTPGQGLQFLFEYFSETQRNKGNFPGRFSGRQFSNSRSEMNVSTLELGDSALYLCASFEVPYEQYFGPGTRLTVT.

As regards this clonotype: A much larger clone differs by one base, so this may be a read error. The genes are TRBV11-2 and TRBJ2-7, with D tentatively TRBD1 or TRBD2 (5 bases each). The V gene lost 2 bases and the J gene lost 5 bases, with 13 bases spanning the gap. Per the germline V gene, CDR1 is SGHAT and CDR2 is FQNNGV. The CDR3 has 14 amino acids. CDR3 amino acids: CASSLTRGSHEQYF. In DNA form, the CDR3 reads TGTGCCAGCAGCTTAACTAGGGGATCACACGAGCAGTACTTC.

This clonotype has only a few counts. This may stem from a read error, because a much larger clone lies one nucleotide away. This chain connects TRBV20-1 to TRBJ2-7; weak D call: TRBD1 (6 bases). From germline, CDR1 is DFQATT and CDR2 SNEGSKA (reference sequence). This CDR3 is 11 amino acids long. CDR3 in DNA: TGCAGTGCCCAGGACAGCCTCGAGCAGTCCTTC. This translates into CSAQDSLEQSF.

This clonotype turned up a few times. A much larger clone lies one base from this, so it may be a read error. The rearrangement joins TRBV20-1 to TRBJ2-1; TRBD2 aligns across 12 bases. This CDR3 has 19 amino acids. Germline trimming cut 1 base from V and 0 bases from J; bases unmatched to any gene: 10. Germline loops: CDR1 DFQATT, CDR2 SNEGSKA (reference sequence). As DNA, the CDR3 is TGCAGTGCTAGAGCTCCGGTAGGGACTAGCGGGTCCTCCTACAATGAGCAGTTCTTC. Encoded protein: CSARAPVGTSGSSYNEQFF.

The J gene is TRBJ1-5, the V gene TRBV7-9; the match to TRBD1 covers 8 bases. The CDR3 totals 15 residues. Germline assignment: CDR1 SEHNR and CDR2 FQNEAQ (reference sequence). The V gene end was trimmed by 5 bases and the J gene end by 3 bases; junction bases not matched to a gene: 6. The chain's CDR3 is CASSGQGRNNQPQHF. The CDR3 DNA follows: TGTGCCAGCAGCGGACAGGGTAGGAACAATCAGCCCCAGCATTTT.

With regard to this clonotype: A read error may produce the germline difference seen at one junction end. The J gene is TRBJ2-3, the V gene TRBV7-9, with D perhaps matching TRBD2 (6 bases). CDR1 is SEHNR and CDR2 is FQNEAQ in the germline V gene (reference sequence). The CDR3 loop spans 17 amino acids. CDR3 bases: TGCGCCAGCGGCCCAGGCTGGGTAGCGGTGGTTGGAGATACGCAGTATTTT. It specifies CASGPGWVAVVGDTQYF.